The clone carrying this TCR beta chain came up many times. This CDR3 contains 14 residues. The V gene's germline CDR1 is SEHNR and CDR2 FQNEAQ (reference sequence). The V end lost 8 bases, the J end lost 4 bases, and 12 bases lay between the germline ends. These data belong to a study of T cell repertoires in cytomegalovirus infection. Study overall: Signatures in public TCR beta sequences pointed to both CMV infection and matching HLA type.

Each CDR3 protein gets one entry after TCRdb re-called the reads with MiXCR. Found here are 480,000 or so distinct CDR3 sequences, about 11% of them singletons; the top ten hold roughly 10%. The sequenced material came from PBMCs. The clonotype comes from a human donor in good health (CMV status not recorded). Some clones in this sample may be carry-over from other donors' samples. The rearrangement joins TRBV7-9 to TRBJ2-6; D not certain. This CDR3 reads CASDEAPGANVLTF. CDR3 bases: TGTGCCAGCGACGAGGCGCCCGGGGCCAACGTCCTGACTTTC.